The sequence of this T cell receptor (beta chain) was determined in a study of T-cell reconstitution after alpha-beta-depleted transplantation in children. This clonotype has at least ten counts. Unique molecular identifiers were used to barcode this TCRbeta library. TCRdb recomputed calls from the PCR reads with MiXCR, one row per CDR3 protein. This sample has about 600,000 distinct CDR3 sequences, with about 10% found just once. V dropped 3 bases and J dropped 3; count of bases not matched to a gene: 7. The V gene's germline CDR1 is LGHDT and CDR2 YNNKEL (reference sequence). This CDR3 has 16 residues.

The sequence was obtained from a human donor who donated a stem cell graft to a child with acute myeloid leukemia. The starting material was PBMCs from the stem cell graft donor, obtained from the stem cell graft. V gene TRBV3-1 combines with J gene TRBJ2-5; 10 bases are a match to TRBD2. CDR3 DNA sequence: TGTGCCAGCAGCCAGGGACTAGCGAGAGCAAAAGAGACCCAGTACTTC. Encoded protein: CASSQGLARAKETQYF.